These T cell receptor beta chains were read from a single sample in a study of cytomegalovirus exposure and HLA in healthy donors. Generated by immunoSEQ multiplex PCR, the TCRdb table keeps only in-frame clones and is missing some. Here the sample spans about 110,000 clones, roughly 15% being singletons. Sequencing was carried out using PBMCs. These receptors came from a female donor in good health and CMV-seronegative. Both conserved end residues are trimmed from each CDR3. Expanded clones get a size class; other rows say once, few or many, or leave the size out.

size | V | CDR3
- | TRBV5-5 | ASSHLTGYQETQY
- | TRBV5-4 | ASSSNTWPDTQY
- | TRBV7-8 | ASSLLQAGSNYGYT
- | TRBV10-3 | AISEWDRPSEQY
- | TRBV6-6 | ASSYTTSGGAREQY
- | TRBV5-6 | ASSLAGLRATDTEAF
few | TRBV18 | ASSLLAGADTQY
- | TRBV7-2 | ASGQETQY
few | TRBV29-1 | SVGRAGEAQY
- | TRBV19 | ASSPSVGQGSGYGYT
- | TRBV7-9 | ASSLRAGGATEAF
few | TRBV7-2 | ASSSSGQGSNEQF
- | TRBV7-6 | ASSLAGTVETEAF
few | TRBV28 | ASSLMSNNEQF
- | TRBV7-9 | ASSPGQTYEQY
few | TRBV7-9 | ASSSRLEAHNEQF
- | TRBV5-4 | ASSLQGSNSPLH
- | TRBV7-9 | ASSPTDRGDQPQH
- | TRBV30 | AWSVGGTNEKLF
- | TRBV7-2 | ASSFLLQSSADTQY
- | TRBV5-1 | ASSLEQGVTYEQY
- | TRBV6-5 | ASRAGPYEQY